This T cell receptor beta chain is drawn from a study of PD-1 blockade in classical Hodgkin lymphoma. The trim removed 0 bases at V and 6 bases at J, leaving 7 bases unmatched. Per germline, CDR1 LGHNA and CDR2 YNFKEQ. CDR3 size: 15 residues. The patients all showed relapse after autologous stem cell transplantation, while their brentuximab vedotin exposure varied. Generated by immunoSEQ multiplex PCR, the TCRdb table keeps only in-frame clones and is missing some. The repertoire has roughly 150,000 clones, 78% of them found once; the top ten carry 7% to 9.5%. Material: peripheral blood mononuclear cells (PBMCs), obtained before the second cycle of nivolumab. The chain has TRBV4-2 and TRBJ1-2; 7 bases are a match to TRBD1. The TCR comes from a human donor with classical Hodgkin lymphoma. CDR3 DNA sequence: TGTGCCAGCAGCCAAGATCCGGACAGGTCTCATGGCTACACCTTC. Protein sequence: CASSQDPDRSHGYTF.